This record looks at one T cell receptor (beta chain) sequence and its context. Its target is not known. The data stem from a study of cytomegalovirus exposure and HLA in healthy donors. Findings and limits, study-wide: Associated with HLA alleles at 0.05 false discovery rate in a later analysis were some 16,000 TCR beta sequences. The study had only CMV serostatus as immune exposure information. Many donors carried some public TCRs, although rarity characterized most TCR sequences.

The PCR contained 60 Vbeta and 13 Jbeta primers. Original processing notes: Later analysis identified some 88 million unique TCR beta chains, roughly 11 million shared. Method: immunoSEQ multiplex PCR; TCRdb's copy keeps in-frame clones and lacks some. V and J calls and clone size come straight from that table; D and trimming were deduced from the DNA. The sample has some 200,000 clones, less than 80% seen once. CDR1 and CDR2 (germline): SNHLY, FYNNEI. V lost 3 bases to trimming and J lost 6 bases, with 9 bases between them. CDR3 length: 12 residues. This TCR came from a man aged 35-49 years in good health and CMV-seronegative. The chain joins TRBV2 to TRBJ2-7; a weak D match, TRBD1 (5 bases). Material: PBMCs. CDR3 residues: CASSDQGSEQYF. DNA for the CDR3: TGTGCCAGCAGTGATCAGGGAAGCGAGCAGTACTTC.